Following are 10 T cell receptor beta chains from one sample sequenced in a study of T cell changes during pregnancy in multiple sclerosis. Data came from immunoSEQ multiplex PCR; TCRdb stores just in-frame clones and leaves some out. The sample gives tens of thousands of clones, about 90% of which show up once; about 1.5% is in the top ten. Sequences were derived from peripheral blood, sampled after pregnancy. The receptors derive from a female donor with multiple sclerosis, enrolled in a pregnancy study.

The chain combines TRBV5-4 with TRBJ2-5, with 13 bases identical to TRBD2. This CDR3 is built from 17 residues. Losses at the gene ends were 2 bases for V and 2 bases for J; bases not matched to a gene: 6. The V gene's germline CDR1 is SGHNT and CDR2 YYREEE (reference sequence). This CDR3 reads CASSLLAGGPRQETQYF. The CDR3 DNA reads TGTGCCAGCAGCTTACTAGCGGGAGGGCCCCGACAAGAGACCCAGTACTTC.

The chain uses TRBV27 and TRBJ2-7; 11 positions match TRBD2. Germline CDR1 MNHEY, CDR2 SMNVEV (reference sequence). With V trimmed by 3 bases and J by 0 bases, 13 bases remained unmatched. The length of the CDR3 is 19 residues. The CDR3 nucleotides read TGTGCCAGCAGTTTCGGGACTAGCGGTATCCGCGGGCCCTCCTACGAGCAGTACTTC. This sequence encodes CASSFGTSGIRGPSYEQYF.

The chain employs TRBV6-1 and TRBJ1-1; no reliable D call. The germline V and J ends were trimmed by 6 bases and 0 bases, with 8 bases remaining between them. This CDR3 is built from 13 residues. Germline V gene data show CDR1 as MNHNS and CDR2 as SASEGT. CDR3 loop: CASRVGMNTEAFF. In nucleotides, the CDR3 is TGTGCCAGCAGGGTGGGCATGAACACTGAAGCTTTCTTT.

The J gene is TRBJ1-2, the V gene TRBV11-1; perhaps TRBD1 as D (5 bases). The CDR3 runs to 13 residues. Germline V CDR1 and CDR2: SGHAT, FQDESV (reference sequence). Trimming removed 2 bases from V and 3 bases from J, with 7 bases in between. The CDR3 bases are TGTGCCAGCAGCTTACAGGGCGACTATGGCTACACCTTC. This gives the protein CASSLQGDYGYTF.

The chain uses TRBV6-1 and TRBJ2-5; TRBD2 aligns across 13 bases. V lost 5 bases, J lost 5 bases, and 5 bases stayed unmatched. Germline V gene data show CDR1 as MNHNS and CDR2 as SASEGT. The CDR3 is made up of 15 amino acids. The CDR3 DNA reads as TGTGCCAGCAGTCCGGGACTAGCGGGATGGGAGACCCAGTACTTC. Amino acid sequence: CASSPGLAGWETQYF.

V usage is TRBV29-1 and J usage is TRBJ2-1, with a tentative D call TRBD1 (5 bases). The CDR3 has 13 amino acids. Germline CDR1 SQVTM, CDR2 ANQGSEA. V was pared by 2 bases and J by 4 bases, with 9 bases between. In nucleotides, the CDR3 is TGCAGCGTTGAAAACAGGATGTACAATGAGCAGTTCTTC. Protein: CSVENRMYNEQFF.

The chain joins TRBV15 to TRBJ1-1, with 10 bases lining up with TRBD1. Germline trimming cut 5 bases from V and 5 bases from J; bases unmatched to any gene: 5. This CDR3 comprises 14 residues. Germline V gives CDR1 LNHNV, CDR2 YYDKDF (reference sequence). The CDR3 region is CATSPDRGLTEAFF. The CDR3 DNA is TGTGCCACCAGCCCAGACAGGGGGCTGACTGAAGCTTTCTTT.

The chain carries TRBV7-2 and TRBJ2-7; D gene unclear. Trimming removed 1 base at V and 5 bases at J, with 18 bases between. Germline-derived CDR1 and CDR2 are SGHTA and FQGNSA. This CDR3 comprises 16 residues. CDR3 region: CASSLDYELRIDEQYF. The CDR3 DNA reads as TGTGCCAGCAGCTTAGACTACGAGCTAAGGATCGACGAGCAGTACTTC.

The DNA for the CDR3 is TGTGCCAGCAGTTTAGTGTCAGGGACTGGAAACACCATATATTTT. It yields the protein CASSLVSGTGNTIYF. This chain links TRBV28 with TRBJ1-3; D is possibly TRBD1 (5 bases). Germline CDR1 reads MDHEN; CDR2 reads SYDVKM. Trimming removed 2 bases from V and 2 bases from J, with 10 bases in between. The CDR3 consists of 15 residues.

V is TRBV18 and J is TRBJ1-1, with 8 bases aligning to TRBD1. The CDR3 runs 16 residues. Germline CDR1 and CDR2: KGHSH and LQKENI. The ends lost 5 bases at V and 0 bases at J; junction bases unmatched: 8. CDR3 DNA sequence: TGTGCCAGCTCAGCCGCAGGGGGCAACATGAACACTGAAGCTTTCTTT. Its protein product is CASSAAGGNMNTEAFF.